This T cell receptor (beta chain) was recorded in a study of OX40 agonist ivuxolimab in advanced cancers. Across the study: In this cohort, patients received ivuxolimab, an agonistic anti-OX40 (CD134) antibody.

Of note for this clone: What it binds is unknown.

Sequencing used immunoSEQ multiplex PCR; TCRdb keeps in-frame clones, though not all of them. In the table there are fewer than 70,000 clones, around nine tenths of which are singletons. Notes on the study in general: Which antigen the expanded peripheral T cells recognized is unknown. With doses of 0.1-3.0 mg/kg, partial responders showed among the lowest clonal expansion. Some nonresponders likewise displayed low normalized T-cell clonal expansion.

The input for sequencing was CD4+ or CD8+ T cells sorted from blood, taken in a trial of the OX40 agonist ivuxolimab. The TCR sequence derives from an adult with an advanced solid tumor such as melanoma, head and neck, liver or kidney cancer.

CDR3 sequence: CAIRPSLAGSYEQYF. Written as DNA, the CDR3 is TGTGCCATCAGACCTTCACTAGCGGGAAGCTACGAGCAGTACTTC. This chain joins TRBV10-3 and TRBJ2-7, with 10 positions matching TRBD2. V lost 6 bases, J lost 3 bases, and 8 bases stayed unmatched. The germline gives CDR1 ENHRY, CDR2 SYGVKD. The CDR3 spans 15 residues.